This T cell receptor beta chain originates from a study of T cell changes during pregnancy in multiple sclerosis. The CDR3 covers 14 residues. V lost 7 bases and J 2 bases, leaving 14 bases between the germline ends. Germline-derived CDR1 and CDR2 are MDHEN and SYDVKM. Clones were read by immunoSEQ multiplex PCR, and TCRdb kept only the in-frame ones, dropping some. The sample carries approximately 88,000 clones, approximately 94% recorded once. The sequencing used peripheral blood, collected in the third trimester of pregnancy. This clonotype originated in a female donor with multiple sclerosis, enrolled in a pregnancy study. This sequence joins TRBV28 and TRBJ2-5, with D unresolved. CDR3 sequence reads: CASTSVGIQETQYF. The CDR3 DNA reads TGTGCCAGCACCTCCGTGGGCATACAAGAGACCCAGTACTTC.